These 24 T cell receptor beta chains share one sample of origin, sequenced in a study of Graves' ophthalmopathy and Graves' hyperthyroidism. Amplification from RNA transcripts yielded the TCR beta CDR3 regions. RT-PCR with HTBI primers came first, then second-round multiplex PCR. TCRdb ran MiXCR on the multiplex PCR reads and lists one entry per CDR3 protein. Of nearly 400,000 distinct CDR3 sequences in the sample, about 16% were seen once. Source material: peripheral blood. All receptors derive from a woman under 30 with Graves' ophthalmopathy.

This clonotype was observed many times. The rearrangement joins TRBV24-1 to TRBJ2-2; tentative D call: TRBD2 (7 bases). V was shortened by 4 bases and J by 2 bases, with 16 bases between the two germline ends. From germline, CDR1 is KGHDR and CDR2 SFDVKD. The CDR3 sequence is 17 residues long. The CDR3 region has the DNA TGTGCCACCAGTGACAATACAGGGACTACCAACACCGGGGAGCTGTTTTTT. Protein: CATSDNTGTTNTGELFF.

At least ten counts were recorded for this clonotype. The chain joins TRBV27 to TRBJ1-5; D uncertain. Trimming left V 9 bases short and J 5 bases short, with 20 bases between. The CDR3 covers 15 residues. Germline loops: CDR1 MNHEY, CDR2 SMNVEV (reference sequence). CDR3 bases: TGTGCCAGTAGTACACTGAGGGAGGAACATCAGCCCCAGCATTTT. This codes for CASSTLREEHQPQHF.

The genes are TRBV7-8 and TRBJ2-7, with 8 nucleotides matching TRBD1. The J segment lost 6 bases and the V segment lost 5 bases, leaving 9 bases of the junction unmatched. In germline, CDR1 is SGHVS, CDR2 FQNEAQ. The CDR3 has 14 amino acids. CDR3 DNA sequence: TGTGCCAGCAGCCCGTCCTGGACAGGGTCCGAGCAGTACTTC. This translates into CASSPSWTGSEQYF.

This clonotype was observed many times. A much larger clone sits a single nucleotide away, making a read error possible. J is TRBJ2-7 and V is TRBV2, with D uncertain. Germline V lookup: CDR1 SNHLY, CDR2 FYNNEI. V gave up 6 bases and J gave up 2 bases, with 5 bases separating them. The CDR3 extends over 11 amino acids. CDR3 nucleotide sequence: TGTGCCAGCAGGTGGGCCTACGAGCAGTACTTC. This gives the protein CASRWAYEQYF.

Many counts were recorded for this clonotype. This chain connects TRBV7-9 to TRBJ1-1; 7 positions match TRBD1. Germline CDR1 and CDR2: SEHNR and FQNEAQ (reference sequence). The ends lost 5 bases at V and 4 bases at J; junction bases unmatched: 10. This CDR3 is built from 15 residues. The CDR3 sequence is CASSPMDRRGTEAFF. The CDR3 DNA is TGTGCCAGCAGCCCGATGGACAGGCGGGGCACTGAAGCTTTCTTT.

This clonotype was seen many times. The chain couples TRBV28 to TRBJ1-5; 7 nucleotides align to TRBD1. Per the germline V gene, CDR1 is MDHEN and CDR2 is SYDVKM. V lost 2 bases, J lost 2 bases, and 9 bases stayed unmatched. This CDR3 has 17 amino acids. CDR3 sequence: CASSLRGTVLGNQPQHF. As DNA, the CDR3 is TGTGCCAGCAGTTTAAGAGGGACAGTCTTAGGCAATCAGCCCCAGCATTTT.

This clonotype was counted at least ten times. V and J are TRBV7-8 and TRBJ2-7, with D perhaps matching TRBD1 (6 bases). Trimming left V 6 bases short and J 3 bases short, with 12 bases between. From germline, CDR1 is SGHVS and CDR2 FQNEAQ. The CDR3 runs to 13 residues. CDR3 nucleotide sequence: TGTGCCAGCAGACCTACAGGGAACTACGAGCAGTACTTC. The encoded protein is CASRPTGNYEQYF.

The chain uses TRBV7-2 and TRBJ2-7; TRBD2 matches 8 bases. Germline CDR1 is SGHTA and CDR2 is FQGNSA. V shed 4 bases and J 5 bases; nucleotides not matched to a gene: 4. The CDR3 extends over 13 amino acids. DNA for the CDR3: TGTGCCAGCAGCTCTAGCGGGCATAACGAGCAGTACTTC. This sequence encodes CASSSSGHNEQYF.

This clonotype was detected many times. This chain links TRBV5-6 with TRBJ2-2; TRBD1 matches at 7 bases. From germline, CDR1 is SGHDT and CDR2 YYEEEE. The V and J ends lost 4 bases and 1 base, in that order; junction bases with no gene match: 16. The CDR3 has 19 amino acids. The CDR3 DNA reads as TGTGCCAGCAGCCAATTCATCTACAGGGGACCGAAGAACACCGGGGAGCTGTTTTTT. Encoded protein: CASSQFIYRGPKNTGELFF.

This clonotype was detected ten times or more. The V call is TRBV27, the J call TRBJ1-6; D is uncertain. V lost 5 bases to trimming and J lost 6 bases, with 14 bases between them. This CDR3 is 15 amino acids long. The V gene's germline CDR1 is MNHEY and CDR2 SMNVEV (reference sequence). The DNA for the CDR3 is TGTGCCAGCAGTCCCACTCCGGCCTTTAATTCACCCCTCCACTTT. Its protein is CASSPTPAFNSPLHF.

The sample holds many counts of this clonotype. The rearrangement joins TRBV12-3 or TRBV12-4 to TRBJ1-2; D is undetermined. This CDR3 is 15 amino acids long. The germline V and J ends were trimmed by 7 bases and 5 bases, with 20 bases remaining between them. CDR3 loop: CASTPGRANLYGYTF. The CDR3 nucleotides read TGTGCCAGCACCCCTGGTAGGGCAAACCTATATGGCTACACCTTC.

This clonotype appeared many times. The rearrangement uses TRBV27 and TRBJ2-7, with TRBD2 as a possible D gene (6 bases). The CDR3 contains 14 residues. From germline, CDR1 is MNHEY and CDR2 SMNVEV (reference sequence). V was clipped by 3 bases and J by 4 bases, with 13 bases between them. CDR3 protein: CASSLTREVYEQYF. CDR3 sequence (DNA): TGTGCCAGCAGTTTGACGAGGGAGGTATACGAGCAGTACTTC.

This clonotype was seen at least ten times. The rearrangement uses TRBV28 and TRBJ1-2, with 7 bases fitting TRBD1. The V segment lost 7 bases and the J segment 0 bases; nucleotides outside the gene matches: 11. This CDR3 spans 16 amino acids. Germline V gene lookup returns CDR1 MDHEN and CDR2 SYDVKM. Here the CDR3 reads CASISPGTVSNYGYTF. CDR3 in DNA: TGTGCCAGCATCTCACCCGGGACAGTCTCTAACTATGGCTACACCTTC.

This clonotype is a singleton in its sample. The chain joins TRBV7-2 to TRBJ1-1; tentatively, D is TRBD1 (5 bases). The length of the CDR3 is 13 residues. The V end was cut by 5 bases, the J end by 4 bases, with 11 bases between. Germline V gene lookup returns CDR1 SGHTA and CDR2 FQGNSA. The CDR3 here is CASSQGISTEAFF. CDR3 DNA: TGTGCCAGCAGCCAGGGAATATCCACTGAAGCTTTCTTT.

This clonotype was picked up many times. The CDR3 nucleotides are TGTGCCAGCGGGACAGGGCCGACCAGGGTGGAGCAGTACTTC. This codes for CASGTGPTRVEQYF. J is TRBJ2-7 and V is TRBV2; 9 bases line up with TRBD1. CDR1 is SNHLY, CDR2 FYNNEI, per germline. The CDR3 loop spans 14 amino acids. The V and J ends lost 8 bases and 7 bases, in that order; junction bases with no gene match: 12. Using reference TRBV2 and TRBJ2-7 for the parts outside the CDR3, the full variable domain is EPEVTQTPSHQVTQMGQEVILRCVPISNHLYFYWYRQILGQKVEFLVSFYNNEISEKSEIFDDQFSVERPDGSNFTLKIRSTKLEDSAMYFCASGTGPTRVEQYFGPGTRLTVT.

DNA of the CDR3: TGTGCCAGTAACCTCGGTTTAGCCCCCGAGTACACCTTC. Translating it yields CASNLGLAPEYTF. The gene calls are TRBV19 and TRBJ1-2, with unresolved D. Germline V lookup: CDR1 LNHDA, CDR2 SQIVND (reference sequence). The ends were cut back, 7 bases at V and 11 bases at J, with 20 bases in the middle. This CDR3 comprises 13 residues.

The chain has TRBV5-1 and TRBJ2-7; TRBD1 matches 7 bases. The germline gives CDR1 SGHRS, CDR2 YFSETQ. This CDR3 has 16 residues. After removal of 3 bases from V and 3 bases from J, the junction contained 12 bases not matched to a gene. CDR3 nucleotide sequence: TGCGCCAGCAGCTCCTATCTAGGGGGCGGTTTCTACGAGCAGTACTTC. Encoded protein: CASSSYLGGGFYEQYF. Combining the CDR3 with reference TRBV5-1 and TRBJ2-7 gives the whole variable domain KAGVTQTPRYLIKTRGQQVTLSCSPISGHRSVSWYQQTPGQGLQFLFEYFSETQRNKGNFPGRFSGRQFSNSRSEMNVSTLELGDSALYLCASSSYLGGGFYEQYFGPGTRLTVT.

This clonotype was seen repeatedly, ten times or more. V gene TRBV6-2 or TRBV6-3 combines with J gene TRBJ2-5; D remains ambiguous. This CDR3 spans 14 amino acids. Germline V gene data show CDR1 as MNHEY and CDR2 as SVGEGT. Trimming cost V 0 bases and J 5 bases, with 10 bases left between them. DNA of the CDR3: TGTGCCAGCAGTTACTCGCTTCCGGTGGAGACCCAGTACTTC. Protein sequence: CASSYSLPVETQYF.

This clonotype came up many times. The chain links TRBV28 to TRBJ2-7; 8 bases align to TRBD2. The trim removed 5 bases at V and 2 bases at J, leaving 11 bases unmatched. The CDR3 is made up of 16 amino acids. Germline CDR1 and CDR2: MDHEN and SYDVKM. The CDR3 DNA is TGTGCCAGCAGTCCGTTAGCGGGAAAAAGGGCCTACGAGCAGTACTTC. Translated, it gives CASSPLAGKRAYEQYF.

This clonotype was recorded many times. A much bigger clone sits one base away, suggesting this may be a read error. The V and J genes are TRBV6-2 or TRBV6-3 and TRBJ2-2; 7 nucleotides line up with TRBD2. The CDR3 length is 13 residues. CDR1 and CDR2 from the germline V gene are MNHEY and SVGEGT. The CDR3 DNA reads as TGTGCCGGAGGAGCGGGGTTCACCGGGGAGCTGGTTTTT. It yields the protein CAGGAGFTGELVF.

This clonotype appeared many times. The chain is built from TRBV18 and TRBJ1-5, with unresolved D. V was clipped by 5 bases and J by 6 bases, with 17 bases between them. CDR1 is KGHSH and CDR2 is LQKENI in the germline V gene. The CDR3 contains 15 residues. CDR3 in DNA: TGTGCCAGCTCAACGGGTATCGGTGCTGGTCAGCCCCAGCATTTT. Protein: CASSTGIGAGQPQHF.

This clonotype occurred many times. The chain has TRBV5-1 and TRBJ1-1; TRBD1 matches at 8 bases. Germline V gene lookup returns CDR1 SGHRS and CDR2 YFSETQ. The V segment lost 1 base and the J segment 3 bases; nucleotides outside the gene matches: 2. The CDR3 spans 14 residues. The CDR3 loop is CASSLTGGYTEAFF. In DNA form, the CDR3 reads TGCGCCAGCAGCTTGACAGGGGGATACACTGAAGCTTTCTTT.

This clonotype was recorded many times. The chain is built from TRBV12-3 or TRBV12-4 and TRBJ1-6, with TRBD1 matching 8 bases. The ends lost 0 bases at V and 10 bases at J; junction bases unmatched: 5. This CDR3 region has 15 residues. CDR3 DNA: TGTGCCAGCAGTTTAGCGGACAGGGTTGGCTCACCCCTCCACTTT. Amino acid sequence: CASSLADRVGSPLHF.

This clonotype was counted ten times or more. The J gene is TRBJ1-6, the V gene TRBV30; no reliable D call. The V gene's germline CDR1 is GTSNPN and CDR2 SVGIG (reference sequence). Trimming shortened V by 4 bases and J by 14 bases, and 9 bases separated the two germline ends. The CDR3 runs to 10 residues. Here the CDR3 reads CAWKQNALHF. The CDR3 DNA reads as TGTGCCTGGAAACAGAACGCCCTCCACTTT.